Shown below are 17 T cell receptor beta chains from a single sample sequenced in a study of blood T cell repertoires in COVID-19. The assay was immunoSEQ multiplex PCR, and TCRdb's table has in-frame clones only and misses some. The sample carries over 70,000 clones, about three quarters recorded once. Specimen: peripheral blood. Every receptor here comes from a man aged 65 to 85 with acute or convalescent COVID-19.

The count of this clone is one. The chain's CDR3 is CASSVTDYTQAFF. For the CDR3, the DNA is TGCGCCAGCAGCGTCACCGACTATACTCAAGCTTTCTTT. This chain links TRBV5-1 with TRBJ1-1; D call uncertain. The germline V and J ends were trimmed by 4 bases and 9 bases, with 16 bases remaining between them. Germline V gene lookup returns CDR1 SGHRS and CDR2 YFSETQ. There are 13 residues in the CDR3. The variable domain in full, with the rest retrieved from reference TRBV5-1 and TRBJ1-1, is KAGVTQTPRYLIKTRGQQVTLSCSPISGHRSVSWYQQTPGQGLQFLFEYFSETQRNKGNFPGRFSGRQFSNSRSEMNVSTLELGDSALYLCASSVTDYTQAFFGQGTRLTVV.

The chain uses TRBV29-1 and TRBJ1-1; the D gene is possibly TRBD1 (6 bases). V lost 7 bases and J lost 4, with 19 bases in between. From germline, CDR1 is SQVTM and CDR2 ANQGSEA. The length of the CDR3 is 14 residues. The CDR3 nucleotides are TGCAGCGCTACAGGGAGGGGGAAGGGCACTGAAGCTTTCTTT. Translating it yields CSATGRGKGTEAFF.

This clone has ten or more counts. V gene TRBV6-5 combines with J gene TRBJ2-1, with a possible D match to TRBD2 (6 bases). Germline CDR1 reads MNHEY; CDR2 reads SVGAGI. CDR3 length: 14 amino acids. The germline V and J ends were trimmed by 7 bases and 0 bases, with 10 bases remaining between them. The CDR3 coding sequence is TGTGCCAGCACCAACGGGGGCTCCTACAATGAGCAGTTCTTC. As protein: CASTNGGSYNEQFF.

The chain combines TRBV24-1 with TRBJ2-5; 7 positions agree with TRBD2. The CDR3 covers 15 residues. V trimming: 1 base; J trimming: 0 bases; junction bases outside the gene matches: 1. Germline V gene sequence: CDR1 KGHDR, CDR2 SFDVKD. DNA for the CDR3: TGTGCCACCAGTGATTTCGGGGGGTACCAAGAGACCCAGTACTTC. This gives the protein CATSDFGGYQETQYF.

The chain recombines TRBV4-1 with TRBJ2-7; TRBD1 matches 10 bases. CDR1 and CDR2 from the germline V gene are MGHRA and YSYEKL. Unmatched junction bases numbered 2, after V lost 3 bases and J lost 0 bases. The CDR3 loop spans 15 amino acids. CDR3 region: CASSQTGGSSYEQYF. The CDR3, as DNA: TGCGCCAGCAGCCAGACAGGGGGCTCCTCCTACGAGCAGTACTTC.

This sequence joins TRBV7-3 and TRBJ1-4; 8 bases line up with TRBD1. After removal of 5 bases from V and 8 bases from J, the junction contained 4 bases not matched to a gene. The germline gives CDR1 SGHTA, CDR2 FQGTGA. There are 13 residues in the CDR3. The CDR3 spells CASSQGAGEKLFF. CDR3 sequence (DNA): TGTGCCAGCAGCCAGGGGGCTGGGGAAAAACTGTTTTTT.

The chain combines TRBV5-4 with TRBJ1-1; D is possibly TRBD1 (5 bases). CDR3 length: 18 residues. Germline V gene sequence: CDR1 SGHNT, CDR2 YYREEE (reference sequence). With 0 bases removed from V and 4 bases from J, the gap between germline ends came to 22 bases. CDR3 sequence reads: CASSLGVWGDLSPTEAFF. CDR3 in DNA: TGTGCCAGCAGCTTGGGTGTCTGGGGGGATCTATCCCCCACTGAAGCTTTCTTT. The full variable domain, completed using reference TRBV5-4 and TRBJ1-1, is ETGVTQSPTHLIKTRGQQVTLRCSSQSGHNTVSWYQQALGQGPQFIFQYYREEENGRGNFPPRFSGLQFPNYSSELNVNALELDDSALYLCASSLGVWGDLSPTEAFFGQGTRLTVV.

The V call is TRBV9, the J call TRBJ1-5, with D perhaps matching TRBD1 (5 bases). Germline V gene sequence: CDR1 SGDLS, CDR2 YYNGEE. V dropped 4 bases and J dropped 3 bases, with 11 bases sitting between them. There are 14 residues in the CDR3. The CDR3: CASSPGAYNQPQHF. The DNA of the CDR3 is TGTGCCAGCAGCCCTGGGGCCTACAATCAGCCCCAGCATTTT.

This clone was detected a few times. The chain links TRBV27 to TRBJ2-4; 7 bases are a match to TRBD2. The germline V gene has CDR1 MNHEY and CDR2 SMNVEV (reference sequence). The CDR3 is made up of 14 amino acids. V was pared by 3 bases and J by 10 bases, with 9 bases of the junction left unmatched. DNA for the CDR3: TGTGCCAGCAGTTTTACGGCCGGGGGGTTGATTCAGTACTTC. It is translated as CASSFTAGGLIQYF.

Notes on this clone: In the same sample, other DNA sequences code for this CDR3. The rearrangement links TRBV19 to TRBJ1-1, with 8 nucleotides matching TRBD1. Germline loops: CDR1 LNHDA, CDR2 SQIVND (reference sequence). The CDR3 runs 15 residues. Unmatched junction bases numbered 8, after V lost 3 bases and J lost 5 bases. The CDR3 DNA is TGTGCCAGTAGTATCCCTGGACAGGGAGGGACTGAAGCTTTCTTT. It translates to CASSIPGQGGTEAFF.

This clone is a singleton in its sample. The chain is built from TRBV6-7 and TRBJ2-5; 9 bases agree with TRBD2. TRBV6-7 counts as an open reading frame of uncertain function. Trimming took 4 bases from V and 1 from J; bases not matched to a gene: 16. This CDR3 has 19 amino acids. The CDR3 region is CASSSHQRGAYCPQETQYF. In nucleotides, the CDR3 is TGTGCCAGCAGTTCCCATCAGCGGGGGGCTTATTGCCCCCAAGAGACCCAGTACTTC.

V and J are TRBV5-4 and TRBJ2-7; no definite D call. Germline V gene data show CDR1 as SGHNT and CDR2 as YYREEE (reference sequence). The CDR3 totals 12 residues. Trimming took 0 bases from V and 12 from J, leaving 13 bases between them. The CDR3 sequence: CASSLDGPARYF. The DNA for the CDR3 is TGTGCCAGCAGCTTGGATGGGCCCGCTCGGTACTTC. The full variable domain, in which reference TRBV5-4 and TRBJ2-7 provide the parts outside the CDR3, is ETGVTQSPTHLIKTRGQQVTLRCSSQSGHNTVSWYQQALGQGPQFIFQYYREEENGRGNFPPRFSGLQFPNYSSELNVNALELDDSALYLCASSLDGPARYFGPGTRLTVT.

The V and J genes are TRBV28 and TRBJ2-3; D remains ambiguous. Between the trimmed V and J ends, which lost 1 base and 5 bases, there was a span of 10 bases. Germline V gives CDR1 MDHEN, CDR2 SYDVKM. This CDR3 is 14 amino acids long. The CDR3 DNA reads TGTGCCAGCAGTTTATTGTCCAGAATAGATACGCAGTATTTT. Its translation is CASSLLSRIDTQYF.

The chain combines TRBV19 with TRBJ1-5, with 8 bases lining up with TRBD1. Germline V gives CDR1 LNHDA, CDR2 SQIVND (reference sequence). Germline trimming cut 0 bases from V and 8 bases from J; bases unmatched to any gene: 12. This CDR3 comprises 17 residues. The CDR3 sequence is CASSIEGRGRFLEPQHF. The CDR3 bases are TGTGCCAGTAGTATAGAGGGCAGGGGGCGTTTTCTCGAGCCCCAGCATTTT.

The V call is TRBV5-4, the J call TRBJ2-6, with 7 bases that match TRBD1. Per the germline V gene, CDR1 is SGHNT and CDR2 is YYREEE (reference sequence). J gave up 0 bases and V 5 bases, and 8 bases lay outside the gene matches. This CDR3 spans 17 amino acids. Here the CDR3 reads CASRDLTGSSGANVLTF. The DNA of the CDR3 is TGTGCCAGCAGGGATTTGACAGGGTCCTCTGGGGCCAACGTCCTGACTTTC.

The J gene is TRBJ1-1, the V gene TRBV7-9; 8 nucleotides agree with TRBD1. CDR3 length: 17 amino acids. The V gene's germline CDR1 is SEHNR and CDR2 FQNEAQ (reference sequence). With 1 base clipped from V and 3 bases from J, the junction kept 10 bases outside the gene matches. The CDR3 region is CASSLVGTGPGDTEAFF. CDR3 in DNA: TGTGCCAGCAGCTTAGTAGGGACAGGACCAGGGGACACTGAAGCTTTCTTT.

The chain links TRBV7-3 to TRBJ2-6, with TRBD1 matching 10 bases. Per germline, CDR1 SGHTA and CDR2 FQGTGA. The CDR3 is made up of 19 amino acids. The V gene end was trimmed by 2 bases and the J gene end by 2 bases; junction bases not matched to a gene: 9. CDR3 amino acids: CASSLGQGGPQAGANVLTF. The CDR3 bases are TGTGCCAGCAGCTTAGGACAGGGGGGCCCTCAAGCTGGGGCCAACGTCCTGACTTTC.